Below are 10 T cell receptor beta chains sequenced from a single sample in a study of T cells in Graves' hyperthyroidism and ophthalmopathy. The source material, RNA transcripts, was used to amplify TCR beta CDR3 regions. Initially, a first-round RT-PCR of the TCR CDR3 employed the HTBI primer set. One entry per CDR3 protein results from TCRdb running MiXCR on the multiplex PCR reads. The repertoire has a few hundred thousand distinct CDR3 sequences, approximately 14% of them found once; the top ten carry approximately 5.3%. Sequencing was carried out using blood. The receptors derive from a woman younger than 35 with Graves' hyperthyroidism.

Ten or more counts support this clonotype. The rearrangement joins TRBV28 to TRBJ2-1; 10 bases are shared with TRBD1. CDR3 length: 15 residues. V dropped 3 bases and J dropped 4; count of bases not matched to a gene: 3. Germline loops: CDR1 MDHEN, CDR2 SYDVKM. The DNA for the CDR3 is TGTGCCAGCAGTTTCTCGGGACAGGGGTACAATGAGCAGTTCTTC. This translates into CASSFSGQGYNEQFF.

The rearrangement joins TRBV20-1 to TRBJ2-1, with TRBD2 matching 11 bases. Germline-derived CDR1 and CDR2 are DFQATT and SNEGSKA (reference sequence). The CDR3 is 15 amino acids. V gave up 1 base and J gave up 6 bases; unmatched junction bases: 5. The CDR3 region has the DNA TGCAGTGCTAGAGTACTAGCGGGAGATAGCAATGAGCAGTTCTTC. This encodes CSARVLAGDSNEQFF.

This clonotype was found a few times. V usage is TRBV5-1 and J usage is TRBJ1-1; 7 bases match TRBD1. Germline V gives CDR1 SGHRS, CDR2 YFSETQ. The CDR3 is 14 residues long. After removal of 5 bases from V and 1 base from J, the junction contained 5 bases not matched to a gene. The CDR3 protein is CASRGGTENTEAFF. CDR3 coding DNA: TGCGCCAGCAGGGGTGGGACAGAGAACACTGAAGCTTTCTTT.

A few counts support this clonotype. This chain joins TRBV10-3 and TRBJ2-3; D is unclear. Germline assignment: CDR1 ENHRY and CDR2 SYGVKD. There are 17 residues in the CDR3. V was clipped by 4 bases and J by 4 bases, with 21 bases between them. CDR3 coding DNA: TGTGCCATCAGTGTAAATGGCCGCCTACAATCAGCAGATACGCAGTATTTT. This encodes CAISVNGRLQSADTQYF.

This chain uses TRBV20-1 with TRBJ2-7, with unresolved D. The CDR3 runs 14 residues. CDR1 and CDR2 from the germline V gene are DFQATT and SNEGSKA (reference sequence). The V gene lost 0 bases and the J gene lost 1 base, with 10 bases spanning the gap. CDR3 sequence: CSARDRRVSYEQYF. The CDR3 bases are TGCAGTGCTAGAGATAGGAGAGTTTCCTACGAGCAGTACTTC.

There are many counts of this clonotype. The J gene is TRBJ2-5, the V gene TRBV4-1, with D perhaps matching TRBD2 (6 bases). V gave up 1 base and J gave up 2 bases, with 8 bases separating them. CDR1 is MGHRA, CDR2 YSYEKL, per germline. The CDR3 sequence is 14 residues long. CDR3 amino acids: CASSQVGGQETQYF. Here the CDR3 DNA reads TGCGCCAGCAGCCAAGTCGGGGGTCAAGAGACCCAGTACTTC.

This clonotype was detected ten times or more. The chain recombines TRBV20-1 with TRBJ2-7; a possible D gene is TRBD2 (5 bases). Trimming shortened V by 6 bases and J by 0 bases, and 15 bases separated the two germline ends. CDR1 is DFQATT and CDR2 is SNEGSKA in the germline V gene (reference sequence). The CDR3 loop spans 14 amino acids. CDR3 residues: CSAEGGYRSYEQYF. CDR3 nucleotides: TGCAGTGCCGAAGGCGGGTACCGCTCCTACGAGCAGTACTTC.

V usage is TRBV30 and J usage is TRBJ2-7; D remains ambiguous. The ends were cut back, 2 bases at V and 4 bases at J, with 9 bases in the middle. This CDR3 has 12 amino acids. Looked up from germline, CDR1 is GTSNPN and CDR2 is SVGIG (reference sequence). In DNA form, the CDR3 reads TGTGCCTGGAGTCAGGTGACATACGAGCAGTACTTC. This encodes CAWSQVTYEQYF.

The chain links TRBV4-1 to TRBJ1-5; D is undetermined. The germline gives CDR1 MGHRA, CDR2 YSYEKL. The CDR3 has 16 residues. V lost 1 base, J lost 2 bases, and 12 bases lay in between. CDR3 protein: CASSQGAPAGNQPQHF. CDR3 nucleotide sequence: TGCGCCAGCAGCCAAGGGGCCCCCGCGGGCAATCAGCCCCAGCATTTT.

There are many counts of this clonotype. The chain joins TRBV30 to TRBJ2-1; D gene uncertain. This CDR3 is built from 16 residues. V lost 0 bases and J 2 bases, leaving 14 bases between the germline ends. Germline CDR1 reads GTSNPN; CDR2 reads SVGIG (reference sequence). For the CDR3, the DNA is TGTGCCTGGAGTGTACGGGCTCACCTCCCCTACAATGAGCAGTTCTTC. Translating gives CAWSVRAHLPYNEQFF.